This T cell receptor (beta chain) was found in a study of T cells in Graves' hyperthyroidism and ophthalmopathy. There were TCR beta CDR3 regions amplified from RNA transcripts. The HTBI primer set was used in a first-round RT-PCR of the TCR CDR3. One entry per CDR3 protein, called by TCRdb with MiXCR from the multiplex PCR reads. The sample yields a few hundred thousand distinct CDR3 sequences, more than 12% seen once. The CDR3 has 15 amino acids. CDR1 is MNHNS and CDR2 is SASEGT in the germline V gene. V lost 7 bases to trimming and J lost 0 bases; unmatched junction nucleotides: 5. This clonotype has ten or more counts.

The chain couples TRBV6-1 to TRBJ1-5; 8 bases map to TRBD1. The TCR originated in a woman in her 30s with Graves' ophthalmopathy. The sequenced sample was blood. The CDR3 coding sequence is TGTGCCAGCAAGACAGGGGCCTATAGCAATCAGCCCCAGCATTTT. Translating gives CASKTGAYSNQPQHF.